The T cell receptor (beta chain) described here comes from a study of a mutant IDH1 vaccine in newly diagnosed glioma. Turning to the study itself: Initiation of the vaccine course occurred 4-6 weeks after radiotherapy alone, or alongside temozolomide cycles. Most patients had radiochemotherapy with temozolomide before enrollment; others had one alone. Study findings and constraints: Variations in leading peripheral T cell clonotypes appeared to have no connection with pseudoprogression.

Assay: immunoSEQ multiplex PCR; the TCRdb copy retains only in-frame clones and omits some. The sample carries 38,000 or so clones, roughly 81% recorded once. Time point noted: week 23, last vaccination. In the vaccine, a single dose held 300 ug of the mutant IDH1 20-mer peptide, along with topical imiquimod. CDR3 length: 19 amino acids. Germline V gives CDR1 SGHTA, CDR2 FQGTGA. Losses at the gene ends were 5 bases for V and 0 bases for J; bases not matched to a gene: 13. Comment on this clone: Antigen specificity is unknown.

The starting material was PBMCs, obtained from a glioma patient whose treatment included an IDH1 peptide vaccine. The source is a middle-aged man with glioma. The V call is TRBV7-3, the J call TRBJ2-1; 10 nucleotides align to TRBD2. In DNA form, the CDR3 reads TGTGCCAGCAGCCCCAGTGGTAGCGGGAGGCGTAGCTCCTACAATGAGCAGTTCTTC. This codes for CASSPSGSGRRSSYNEQFF.